The T cell receptor beta chain under discussion was sequenced for a study of beta chain features in type 1 diabetes listed by TCRdb under 2018. General notes on the study: Patients and healthy donors did not differ in mean age, gender distribution, total cell number or subset yield. Naive and central memory subsets were obtained from all 30 or so donors, but regulatory and stem cell-like memory subsets were isolated from only 8 patients and roughly 8 healthy donors. The study compared TCRB repertoires of sorted circulating CD4+ T cell subsets between recently diagnosed type 1 diabetes patients and matched healthy donors. A total of some 100,000,000 sorted cells were examined across all samples, and a strong correlation was observed between cell number per subset and RNA yield. Study-wide conclusions, independent of this receptor: Only small numbers of individuals were included in the HLA sub-analyses, which left unresolved whether HLA type had any influence on TCRB rearrangement. Shorter templates might have been favored by PCR, but patient and control samples were amplified and corrected together, so both groups would have been affected equally by any skew. Sequencing cDNA rather than genomic DNA could over-represent highly expressing activated cells, although activation and CD3 levels did not differ between groups. A moderate but significant shortening of TCRB CDR3 length was observed in type 1 diabetes patients in all four CD4+ subsets. Naive, central memory and regulatory TCRB repertoires appeared more similar among patients than among healthy donors. At VDJ recombination sites, patients with type 1 diabetes made fewer insertions and deleted more nucleotides, a pattern implying thymic rearrangement abnormalities.

In the case of this clone: Its antigen is unknown. Nothing much larger sits one base from this clone, and base qualities are not available.

A single peripheral blood draw of 95 to 150 mL on average was collected from each donor into heparinised tubes. A BD FACSAria II and a panel including CD45RO, CCR7, CD25, CD127, CD95 and CD27 were used to sort naive, central memory, regulatory and stem cell-like memory CD4+ T cells. Every sorted population had a purity above 95%. PBMCs were separated immediately by Lymphoprep density gradient centrifugation and were stained directly, without being cultured. So that batch effects would be minimized, each experiment stained and sorted samples in pairs, pairing one healthy donor with one patient. The CDR3, cysteine through phenylalanine, is 15 amino acids long. This entry keeps only the CDR3 DNA: 45 bases, framed from base 1. V drops 1 base and J drops 10 bases, leaving 19 bases in between. Based on the germline V gene, the CDR1 and CDR2 sequences are LGHNT and FRNRAP. The entire isolated RNA was reverse transcribed using the High Capacity cDNA Reverse Transcription Kit, and thus expressed TCRB transcripts were sequenced. Deep immunoSEQ sequencing was applied to naive, central memory and regulatory T cell samples, giving an average of roughly 3.6 million total reads per sample. After sorted cells were lysed in RLT buffer, RNA was extracted with DNase-treated RNeasy Micro or Mini kits, with the choice depending on cell number. Each cell subset was processed separately to prevent cross-contamination, with patient and healthy donor samples processed together. The immunoSEQ multiplex PCR was used to amplify TCRB sequences from cDNA, generating 87-bp fragments that spanned the CDR3 region. Amplicons were sequenced on the Illumina HiSeq platform. As for how the authors treated the data: Synthetic template baselines were used to correct PCR bias computationally, reads within Hamming distance 2 were collapsed, and singletons that could not be merged were discarded. By aligning reads against IMGT, V, D and J genes, CDR3 length, and insertions or deletions at six rearrangement sites were assigned. Within each subset, clonotype counts were normalized to sorted cell number, after which true diversity and Gini coefficients were computed with the tcR R package. Repertoire sharing was quantified using the overlap coefficient calculated on TCRB nucleotide sequences. As a proxy for the pre-selection repertoire, out-of-frame TCRB sequences from naive cells were analyzed. In TCRdb, the immuneACCESS table is reduced to in-frame sequences with V and J assigned. These tables do not hold every clone; where another copy was compared, an unresolved V gene accounts for under half, and the others remain unexplained. That table gives V, J and clone size, and the DNA gave D and trimming. The sample contains around 650,000 clones, over 10% of them found a single time. Jointly, the top ten make up about 0.11% of the sample.

Rearrangement joined TRBV12-5 to TRBJ1-1; D gene: possibly TRBD1, on 6 matching bases. The clonotype comes from a man aged 25-45 years with type 1 diabetes. Sequences were obtained from naive CD4+ T cells from blood. The sample's cell subset or site label is to be understood as: true naive CD4+ T cells. The CDR3 region: CASGLEPRQALPAFF. In nucleotide form, the sequence is TGTGCTAGTGGTTTGGAGCCCCGACAGGCGCTCCCAGCTTTCTTT.